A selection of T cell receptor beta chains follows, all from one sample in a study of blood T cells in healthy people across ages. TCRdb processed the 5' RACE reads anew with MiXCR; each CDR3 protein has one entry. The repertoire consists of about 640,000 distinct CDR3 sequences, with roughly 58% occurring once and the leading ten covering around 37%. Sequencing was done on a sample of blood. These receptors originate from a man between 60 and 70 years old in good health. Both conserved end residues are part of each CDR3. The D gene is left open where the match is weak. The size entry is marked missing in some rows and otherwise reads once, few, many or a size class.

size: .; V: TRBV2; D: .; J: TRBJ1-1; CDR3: CASSAGGLAEAFF; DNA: TGTGCCAGCAGCGCCGGGGGTCTGGCTGAAGCTTTCTTT
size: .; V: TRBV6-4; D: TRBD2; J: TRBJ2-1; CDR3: CASSSRGGMNEQFF; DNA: TGTGCCAGCAGTTCCCGCGGGGGGATGAATGAGCAGTTCTTC
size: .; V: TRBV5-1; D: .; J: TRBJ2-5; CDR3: CASSAVLGQETQYF; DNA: TGCGCCAGCAGCGCCGTTTTGGGACAAGAGACCCAGTACTTC
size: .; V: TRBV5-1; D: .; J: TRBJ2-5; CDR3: CASSGRDKVTEQYF; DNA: TGCGCCAGCAGCGGCCGGGACAAGGTGACGGAGCAGTACTTC
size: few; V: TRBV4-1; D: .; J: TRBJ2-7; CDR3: CASSQEPGRNEQYF; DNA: TGCGCCAGCAGCCAAGAGCCAGGTCGAAACGAGCAGTACTTC
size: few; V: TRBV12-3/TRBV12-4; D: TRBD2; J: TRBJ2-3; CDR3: CASRSTSDGRNTQYF; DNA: TGTGCCAGCAGAAGTACTAGCGACGGGAGAAATACGCAGTATTTT
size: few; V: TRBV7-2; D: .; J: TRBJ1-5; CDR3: CASSLGLGSNQPQHF; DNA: TGTGCCAGCAGCTTAGGTTTGGGTTCCAATCAGCCCCAGCATTTT
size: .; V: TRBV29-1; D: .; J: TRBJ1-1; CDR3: CVDLGCRVWTEAFF; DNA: TGCGTGGACCTGGGGTGTAGGGTTTGGACTGAAGCTTTCTTT
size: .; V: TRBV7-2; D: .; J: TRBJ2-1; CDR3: CASGEEPYNEQFF; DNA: TGTGCCAGCGGGGAGGAGCCCTACAATGAGCAGTTCTTC
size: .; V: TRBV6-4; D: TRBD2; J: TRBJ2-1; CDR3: CATSYLGRGIGNEQFF; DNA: TGTGCCACCAGTTACCTGGGGCGGGGGATAGGCAATGAGCAGTTCTTC